A single sample is the source of the 12 T cell receptor beta chains below, sequenced in a study of shared clonotypes between healthy human individuals. CD45RO-negative CD8 cells positively selected for CCR7 made up the naive population, which excluded terminally differentiated effector memory CD45RA+ cells. The assay was immunoSEQ multiplex PCR, and TCRdb's table has in-frame clones only and misses some. The data hold roughly 2,000,000 clones, with just under 95% observed a single time. Material: naive CD8+ T cells from PBMCs. All receptors derive from a man aged 18-30 years in good health. Some clones in this sample may be carry-over from other donors' samples.

CDR3 sequence (DNA): TGTGCCATCAGTGAGTCCCGGACAGGGAACGAGCAGTACTTC. Its protein product is CAISESRTGNEQYF. V usage is TRBV10-3 and J usage is TRBJ2-7; 8 bases are a match to TRBD1. Trimming took 0 bases from V and 5 from J; bases not matched to a gene: 3. The CDR3 loop spans 14 amino acids. Germline V CDR1 and CDR2: ENHRY, SYGVKD.

The table lists this clone with a few counts. This sequence joins TRBV30 and TRBJ1-3, with D perhaps matching TRBD1 (5 bases). Trimming removed 7 bases at V and 2 bases at J, with 9 bases between. Germline assignment: CDR1 GTSNPN and CDR2 SVGIG (reference sequence). The CDR3 runs 12 residues. The CDR3 here is CASGAPGNTIYF. The CDR3, as DNA: TGTGCCTCCGGGGCGCCTGGAAACACCATATATTTT.

The V and J genes are TRBV27 and TRBJ2-3; D is unclear. V lost 3 bases and J lost 7, with 17 bases in between. CDR3 size: 15 residues. The germline gives CDR1 MNHEY, CDR2 SMNVEV (reference sequence). In DNA, the CDR3 is TGTGCCAGCAGTTTTAGCCCGCGAACCGGACATACGCAGTATTTT. Translating it yields CASSFSPRTGHTQYF.

The rearrangement joins TRBV7-9 to TRBJ2-7; TRBD2 is a possible D gene (6 bases). Germline V CDR1 and CDR2: SEHNR, FQNEAQ (reference sequence). The CDR3 has 16 amino acids. The V and J ends lost 5 bases and 7 bases respectively, with 24 bases between them. CDR3 sequence reads: CASSELEVGGRGEQYF. The CDR3 nucleotides are TGTGCCAGCAGCGAACTCGAGGTCGGGGGTCGGGGGGAGCAGTACTTC.

The CDR3 DNA sequence: TGTGCCAGCAGTTTATCGTGGGCAGGGAGGGACTATGGCTACACCTTC. It is translated as CASSLSWAGRDYGYTF. The chain employs TRBV27 and TRBJ1-2; TRBD1 might be the D (5 bases). In germline, CDR1 is MNHEY, CDR2 SMNVEV (reference sequence). The CDR3 runs to 16 residues. V gave up 0 bases and J gave up 3 bases, with 14 bases separating them.

The chain combines TRBV28 with TRBJ2-7; TRBD1 aligns across 11 bases. The V gene end was trimmed by 2 bases and the J gene end by 5 bases; junction bases not matched to a gene: 11. CDR1 is MDHEN and CDR2 is SYDVKM in the germline V gene. The CDR3 sequence is 17 residues long. The CDR3 region has the DNA TGTGCCAGCAGTTTACGGACAGGGGGCGCTCAGGCCCACGAGCAGTACTTC. Its translation: CASSLRTGGAQAHEQYF.

The J gene is TRBJ1-1, the V gene TRBV19; D might be TRBD1 (5 bases). Germline values: CDR1 LNHDA, CDR2 SQIVND (reference sequence). The CDR3 has 14 residues. The V end was cut by 7 bases, the J end by 5 bases, with 17 bases between. In DNA form, the CDR3 reads TGTGCCAGTACCTCAGGCCGGGGCAAGACTGAAGCTTTCTTT. This sequence encodes CASTSGRGKTEAFF.

The chain employs TRBV19 and TRBJ2-1, with 7 positions matching TRBD2. Per the germline V gene, CDR1 is LNHDA and CDR2 is SQIVND (reference sequence). V shed 6 bases, J shed 5 bases, and the junction held 7 bases outside the gene matches. This CDR3 comprises 14 residues. The CDR3 DNA follows: TGTGCCAGTAGAGACCGGGACTATAACAATGAGCAGTTCTTC. Protein product: CASRDRDYNNEQFF.

The chain recombines TRBV5-8 with TRBJ1-2; D is ambiguous. From germline, CDR1 is SGHTS and CDR2 YDEGEE. The CDR3 is 15 residues long. V lost 9 bases to trimming and J lost 3 bases, with 21 bases between them. CDR3 sequence (DNA): TGTGCCACCCTAATTTACACGGAGGCAGACTATGGCTACACCTTC. Protein: CATLIYTEADYGYTF.

The chain joins TRBV7-9 to TRBJ2-5, with D unclear. V lost 3 bases to trimming and J lost 0 bases, with 8 bases between them. CDR1 SEHNR and CDR2 FQNEAQ come from the germline V gene (reference sequence). This CDR3 has 14 amino acids. The CDR3 bases are TGTGCCAGCAGCTTCCTGGAGTACCAAGAGACCCAGTACTTC. Its protein is CASSFLEYQETQYF. The whole variable domain, filled in from reference TRBV7-9 and TRBJ2-5, reads DTGVSQNPRHKITKRGQNVTFRCDPISEHNRLYWYRQTLGQGPEFLTYFQNEAQLEKSRLLSDRFSAERPKGSFSTLEIQRTEQGDSAMYLCASSFLEYQETQYFGPGTRLLVL.

The J gene is TRBJ2-7, the V gene TRBV27, with TRBD1 identical over 8 bases. The V and J ends lost 0 bases and 5 bases, in that order; junction bases with no gene match: 6. The CDR3 runs to 15 residues. Looked up from germline, CDR1 is MNHEY and CDR2 is SMNVEV (reference sequence). CDR3 DNA sequence: TGTGCCAGCAGTTTATCCGGGACAGGTCTCCACGAGCAGTACTTC. Translating it yields CASSLSGTGLHEQYF.

V and J are TRBV2 and TRBJ1-1; no clear D gene. This CDR3 spans 19 amino acids. Germline loops: CDR1 SNHLY, CDR2 FYNNEI. Between the trimmed V and J ends, which lost 2 bases and 2 bases, there was a span of 24 bases. As DNA, the CDR3 is TGTGCCAGCAGTGAAAGTCTGGGTCCCAATTATTCTTCTAACACTGAAGCTTTCTTT. Its protein product is CASSESLGPNYSSNTEAFF.